This T cell receptor beta chain came from a study of Ad26.COV2.S vaccination and SARS-CoV-2 variants (dated by TCRdb to the early 2020s). Background on the whole study: Donors in the vaccine arm were drawn from COV1001, a phase I-IIa trial of Ad26.COV2.S in healthy adults that was multicentre, randomized, double-blind and placebo-controlled. Trial participants were randomized into five groups of five, in which low-dose or high-dose Ad26.COV2.S was given once or twice, or placebo was given on both occasions. A total of 32 samples were included in the TCR-sequenced set, comprising 19 Ad26.COV2.S vaccine recipients, 5 placebo recipients and 8 SARS-CoV-2 convalescent individuals. TCRbeta repertoire sequencing was used to assess the specificity and breadth of SARS-CoV-2-reactive T cell receptors after Ad26.COV2.S vaccination. Ad26.COV2.S was administered intramuscularly at 5 x 10^10 or 1 x 10^11 viral particles, either as a single shot or as two shots given 56 days apart. Blinding of investigators to trial group allocation was maintained during experiments and outcome assessment. Findings and caveats that apply to the study as a whole: Vaccine and placebo recipients had comparable non-spike TCR breadth, which fits with the vaccine containing only spike. After vaccination, substantial breadth of spike-specific CD8+ and CD4+ T cell responses was reported. Spike-specific TCR breadth was higher in Ad26.COV2.S recipients than in placebo recipients (P = 0.0014). It was noted by the authors that total T cell responses may have been underestimated by the TCR breadth and depth analyses. The study was not powered for comparison of responses between vaccine doses or regimens.

On this clone: What this receptor recognizes is not known. Per-base quality was not reported, and no clone a single base away is much larger than it.

The immunoSEQ Assay was the method used to sequence TCRbeta CDR3 regions. After extraction, genomic DNA underwent amplification by bias-controlled multiplex PCR, followed by high-throughput sequencing. The authors processed their data as follows. To quantify the absolute abundance of every unique TCRbeta CDR3 region, sequences were collapsed and filtered. T cell fraction was estimated by normalizing TCRbeta template counts to usable DNA, which was measured by amplifying reference genes present in all nucleated cells. Repertoire TCRs were annotated as SARS-CoV-2-specific by exact matching of V gene, CDR3 amino acid sequence and J gene to a known reactive TCR set. The reference SARS-CoV-2 TCR set was derived from MIRA and filtered for enrichment in COVID-19-positive ImmuneCODE repertoires, a step that removed public or cross-reactive TCRs. Using the MIRA antigens, annotated TCRs were further analysed by specific ORF or by position within an ORF. Breadth was defined as the number of annotated unique rearrangements divided by the total number of unique productive rearrangements, and depth was defined as the summed frequency of the annotated unique rearrangements. TCR breadth was compared between groups using two-sided Wilcoxon rank-sum tests. TCRdb holds this immuneACCESS table with in-frame rearrangements only. Some clones are missing; in checked studies, unresolved V genes explain under half, and the rest has no known cause. The DNA was the basis for D and trimming; V, J and clone size are from that table. For this sample there are under 550,000 clones; about 93% appear just once. The top ten constitute 10% to 15% of the sample.

This sample's treatment or condition label indicates: roughly 20 received Ad26.COV2.S at low or high dose, single or two shots; about 5 received placebo; per-sample allocation not given. Repertoires of vaccine and placebo recipients were sequenced from samples taken on day 63 after the first injection. Cohort 1b enrolled about two dozen adults aged 18-55 years at a single site in Boston, USA, between 29 July and 7 August 2020. As a vaccine, Ad26.COV2.S was a replication-incompetent adenovirus type 26 vector that expressed a prefusion-stabilized SARS-CoV-2 spike protein derived from the original Wuhan strain. Unmatched junction bases come to 7, with V trimmed by 5 bases and J by 2 bases. The CDR1 and CDR2 encoded by the germline V gene (reference sequence) are SGHNT and YYREEE. Measured from the cysteine to the phenylalanine, the CDR3 is 15 residues long. Kept here is only the CDR3 DNA, which spans 45 bases and is read in frame from base 1.

The sequence joins TRBV5-4 to TRBJ1-1; 9 bases in between match TRBD1. The TCR was taken from a person between 18 and 65 years old who received the Ad26.COV2.S COVID-19 vaccine or a placebo. The source material was peripheral blood, sampled in a trial of Ad26.COV2.S vaccine versus placebo. The CDR3 reads as follows: CASSNRGRGNTEAFF. The bases read TGTGCCAGCAGTAACAGGGGGCGCGGTAACACTGAAGCTTTCTTT.